This T cell receptor (beta chain) is from a study of T-cell memory formation after mild COVID-19 listed by TCRdb under 2021. In the study overall: Most TCR sequence clusters were specific to one of the two donors. In a couple of donors, T-cell clones that expanded and contracted after mild COVID-19 were followed by sequencing TCRalpha and TCRbeta repertoires longitudinally. Two young, previously healthy adult volunteers made up the cohort, one male and one female.

Ficoll-Paque density gradient centrifugation was used to isolate PBMCs. The reads were generated on an Illumina NovaSeq 6000. cDNA libraries for TCRalpha and TCRbeta were prepared by 5'RACE using constant-segment primers, with sample barcodes and unique molecular identifiers added. RNA was extracted from every sample with Trizol reagent. The libraries were amplified in two PCR steps, and the second step added a second sample barcode and Illumina TruSeq adapters. Sequencing of the libraries was done on an Illumina NovaSeq, producing 2 x 150 bp paired-end reads. Per the authors' processing: Demultiplexing of reads and collapsing into UMI-guided consensus sequences were performed with migec v1.2.7. Using mixcr v2.1.11, the UMI consensuses were aligned to TRA and TRB V and J templates and assembled into clonotypes. A clonotype was counted as expanded or contracted only when both edgeR and NoisET called the clonotype significant, with the noise models trained on biological replicates. For edgeR calls, the thresholds were a false discovery rate-adjusted p below 0.01 and a log2 fold-change of 1. As an exploratory analysis of dynamics, PCA with hierarchical clustering was applied to max-normalized trajectories of the 1000 most abundant clonotypes. Separately sequenced CD4+ and CD8+ repertoires were used to assign the CD4 or CD8 phenotype of responding clones. The public reads were run again by TCRdb, first through fastp at Q25 and then through MiXCR, and only productive beta chains were kept. When rows share a CDR3 protein, they turn into one entry using the most common DNA and genes. For this entry, the V and J calls and clone size follow TCRdb and not the study's own pipeline. The sample includes some 440,000 distinct CDR3 sequences, with more than 20% observed a single time. The biggest ten clones account for roughly an eighth of the sample.

Notes on this clonotype: Its antigen is currently not known. No per-base quality is available; no much larger clone lies one base away.

From V the trimming removes 3 bases and from J it removes 5 bases, while the gene matches leave 4 bases of the junction unaccounted for. The CDR3, cysteine through phenylalanine, is 13 amino acids long. Only the CDR3 DNA is retained, 39 bases long and in frame from the first base. CDR1 and CDR2 are drawn from the germline V gene: SQVTM, ANQGSEA. What the authors observed across the whole study: SARS-CoV-2 specificity was not confirmed for the second-wave clones peaking on day 37. Only two mild cases were covered in the study, and larger cohorts including severe cases with pre-infection samples were considered necessary. Some responding clones were found in pre-infection memory, which suggests that pre-existing cross-reactive memory T cells took part in the SARS-CoV-2 response. Contracting CD4+ clones turned up mainly in the CM and EM memory subsets, whereas EMRA was where CD8+ clones were enriched. From day 15 to 85, contracting clones showed balanced CD4/CD8 phenotypes, whereas a second wave of clones that expanded from day 15 to 37 leaned towards CD4+.

This TCR came from an adult woman who had mild COVID-19 (a few samples of this study predate the infection). The sample titles of this study are shuffled in the database, so cell type and time point are left out; the donor was told from shared clones. Sequencing input: PBMCs or a T cell subset sorted from them (not recorded which). The chain uses TRBV29-1 and TRBJ2-7, and TRBD1 matches 10 of the central bases. The CDR3: CSVEWDRGDEQYF. In nucleotides, the sequence is TGCAGCGTTGAGTGGGACAGGGGAGACGAGCAGTACTTC.